The entry below gives a single T cell receptor (beta chain) sequence along with its context. Per the original methods: Scientists estimated how many nucleated cells there were by amplifying reference gene primers. Measured with immunoSEQ multiplex PCR; TCRdb has only the in-frame clones, and not every one. V and J calls plus clone size are reproduced from that table; the DNA served to infer D and trimming. The sample has roughly 100,000 clones, over 70% seen once. The data stem from a study of blood T cell repertoires in COVID-19. Study summary: Italy, Spain and the United States were the sources of the convalescent and acute COVID-19 samples. T cells, B-cell-depleted T cells, or PBMCs supplied cDNA or gDNA.

Trimming removed 3 bases from V and 1 base from J, with 10 bases in between. The CDR3 length is 16 residues. Germline V gene sequence: CDR1 MNHEY, CDR2 SVGAGI. The sequence was collected from a woman of 80 years or more with acute or convalescent COVID-19. Source material: peripheral blood. This chain links TRBV6-5 with TRBJ2-6; D might be TRBD2 (5 bases). CDR3 region: CASSYLLASGANVLTF. Written as DNA, the CDR3 is TGTGCCAGCAGTTATCTCCTAGCTTCTGGGGCCAACGTCCTGACTTTC.